The 3 T cell receptor beta chains given below trace back to one sample, sequenced in a study of blood T cell repertoires in COVID-19. The method was immunoSEQ multiplex PCR; TCRdb's version includes in-frame clones alone and lacks a portion of them. The sample lists fewer than 45,000 clones; around nine tenths were seen once. The specimen was peripheral blood. The receptors were sampled from a man in his 60s with active or convalescent COVID-19.

J is TRBJ2-1 and V is TRBV9; D gene uncertain. The CDR3 covers 14 residues. Germline CDR1 SGDLS, CDR2 YYNGEE. V gave up 3 bases and J gave up 4 bases, with 11 bases separating them. The CDR3 reads CASSGRSVYNEQFF. In DNA, the CDR3 is TGTGCCAGCAGCGGCAGATCCGTATACAATGAGCAGTTCTTC.

The chain employs TRBV30 and TRBJ1-2, with 8 bases identical to TRBD1. This CDR3 is 16 amino acids long. Germline CDR1 and CDR2: GTSNPN and SVGIG (reference sequence). The trim removed 3 bases at V and 0 bases at J, leaving 9 bases unmatched. This CDR3 reads CAWRHSGGNPNYGYTF. CDR3 DNA sequence: TGTGCCTGGAGGCACTCAGGGGGCAATCCTAACTATGGCTACACCTTC.

Here the CDR3 reads CASSSSPSPNYGYTF. CDR3 nucleotide sequence: TGTGCCAGCAGCTCCTCTCCGTCCCCTAACTATGGCTACACCTTC. The chain carries TRBV5-8 and TRBJ1-2; no definite D call. Germline-derived CDR1 and CDR2 are SGHTS and YDEGEE. This CDR3 comprises 15 residues. Deletions cut 3 bases from V and 0 bases from J, with 12 bases between.